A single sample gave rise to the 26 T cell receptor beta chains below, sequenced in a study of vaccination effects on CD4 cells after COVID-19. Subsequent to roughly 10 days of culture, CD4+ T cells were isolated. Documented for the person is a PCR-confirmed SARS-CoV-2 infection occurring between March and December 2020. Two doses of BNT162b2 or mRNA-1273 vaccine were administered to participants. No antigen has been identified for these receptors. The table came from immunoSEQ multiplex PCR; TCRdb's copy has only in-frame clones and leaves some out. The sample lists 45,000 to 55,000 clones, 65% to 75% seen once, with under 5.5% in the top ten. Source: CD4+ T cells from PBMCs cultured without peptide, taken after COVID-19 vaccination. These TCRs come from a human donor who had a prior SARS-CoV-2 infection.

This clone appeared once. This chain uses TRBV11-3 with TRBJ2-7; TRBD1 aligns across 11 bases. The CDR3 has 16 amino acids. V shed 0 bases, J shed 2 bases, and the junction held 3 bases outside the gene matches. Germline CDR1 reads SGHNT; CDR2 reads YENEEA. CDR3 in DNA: TGTGCCAGCAGCTTAGATGGGACAGGGGGTCCCTACGAGCAGTACTTC. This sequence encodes CASSLDGTGGPYEQYF.

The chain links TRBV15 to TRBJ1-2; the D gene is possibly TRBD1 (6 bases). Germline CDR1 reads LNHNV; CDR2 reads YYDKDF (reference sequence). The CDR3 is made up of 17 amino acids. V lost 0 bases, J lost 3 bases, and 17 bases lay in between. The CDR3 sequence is CATSRDYLGGGDYGYTF. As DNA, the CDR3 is TGTGCCACCAGCAGAGACTACCTAGGAGGGGGAGACTATGGCTACACCTTC.

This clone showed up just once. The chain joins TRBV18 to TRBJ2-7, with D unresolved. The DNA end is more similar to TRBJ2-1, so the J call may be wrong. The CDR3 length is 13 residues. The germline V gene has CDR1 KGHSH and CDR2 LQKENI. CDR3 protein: CASSPPGRNEQFF. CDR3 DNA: TGTGCCAGCTCACCACCCGGTCGCAATGAGCAGTTCTTC.

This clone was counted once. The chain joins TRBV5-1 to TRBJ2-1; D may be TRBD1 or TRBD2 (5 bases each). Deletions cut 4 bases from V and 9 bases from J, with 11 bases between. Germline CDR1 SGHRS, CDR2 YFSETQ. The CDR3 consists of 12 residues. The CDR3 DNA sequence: TGCGCCAGCAGCATATCAGGGACTGAGCAGTTCTTC. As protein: CASSISGTEQFF.

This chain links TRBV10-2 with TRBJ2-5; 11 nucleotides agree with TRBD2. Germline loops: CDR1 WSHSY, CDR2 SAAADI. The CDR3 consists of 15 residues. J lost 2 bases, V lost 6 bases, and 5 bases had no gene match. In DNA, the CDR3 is TGCGCCAGCAGGATGGGACTAGCGGCACAAGAGACCCAGTACTTC. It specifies CASRMGLAAQETQYF.

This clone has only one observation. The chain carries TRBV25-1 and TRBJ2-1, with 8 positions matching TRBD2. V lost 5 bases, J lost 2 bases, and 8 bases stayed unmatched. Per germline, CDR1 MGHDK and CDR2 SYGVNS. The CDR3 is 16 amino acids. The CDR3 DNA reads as TGTGCCAGCAGTCCTCGGGGACTAGGCCCCTACAATGAGCAGTTCTTC. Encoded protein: CASSPRGLGPYNEQFF.

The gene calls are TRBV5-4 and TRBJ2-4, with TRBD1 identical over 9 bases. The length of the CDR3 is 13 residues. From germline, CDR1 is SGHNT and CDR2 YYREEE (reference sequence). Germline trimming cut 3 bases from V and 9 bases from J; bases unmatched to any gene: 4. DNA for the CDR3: TGTGCCAGCAGCTCCGGGACAGGGACCATTCAGTACTTC. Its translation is CASSSGTGTIQYF.

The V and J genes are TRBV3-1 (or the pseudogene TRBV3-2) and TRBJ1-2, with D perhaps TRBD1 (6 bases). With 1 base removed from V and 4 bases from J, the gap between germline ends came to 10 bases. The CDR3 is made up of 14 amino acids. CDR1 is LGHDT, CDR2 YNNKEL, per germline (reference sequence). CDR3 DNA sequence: TGTGCCAGCAGCCAAGTTAACAGGGTCTATGGCTACACCTTC. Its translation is CASSQVNRVYGYTF.

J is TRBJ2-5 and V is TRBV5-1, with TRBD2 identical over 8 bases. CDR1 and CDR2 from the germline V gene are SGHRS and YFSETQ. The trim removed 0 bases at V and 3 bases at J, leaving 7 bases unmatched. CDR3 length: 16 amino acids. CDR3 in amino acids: CASSLDLSAGEETQYF. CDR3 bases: TGCGCCAGCAGCTTGGATTTGTCAGCGGGAGAAGAGACCCAGTACTTC.

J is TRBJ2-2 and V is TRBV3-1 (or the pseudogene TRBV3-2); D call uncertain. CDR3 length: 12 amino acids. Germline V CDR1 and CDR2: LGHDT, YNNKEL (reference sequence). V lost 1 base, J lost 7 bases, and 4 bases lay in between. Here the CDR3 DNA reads TGTGCCAGCAGCCAAGCAGACGGGGAGCTGTTTTTT. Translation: CASSQADGELFF.

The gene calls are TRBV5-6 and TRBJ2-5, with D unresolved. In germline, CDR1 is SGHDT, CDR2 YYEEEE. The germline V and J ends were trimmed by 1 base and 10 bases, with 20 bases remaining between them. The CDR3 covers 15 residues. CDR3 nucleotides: TGTGCCAGCAGCTTGTCCCGCCAATATAGGACGGACCAGTACTTC. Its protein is CASSLSRQYRTDQYF.

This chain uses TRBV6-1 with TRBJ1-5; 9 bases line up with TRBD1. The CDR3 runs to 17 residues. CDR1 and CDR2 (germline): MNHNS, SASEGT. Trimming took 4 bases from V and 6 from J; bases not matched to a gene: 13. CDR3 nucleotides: TGTGCCAGCAGTGGAACCGGGACAGGGATGTCCTCTCAGCCCCAGCATTTT. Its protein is CASSGTGTGMSSQPQHF.

CDR3 protein: CASSIFLRGGSENEQFF. DNA for the CDR3: TGTGCCAGCAGTATCTTCTTACGCGGGGGGAGTGAGAATGAGCAGTTCTTC. The chain couples TRBV27 to TRBJ2-1; 8 nucleotides line up with TRBD2. The CDR3 is made up of 17 amino acids. Germline-derived CDR1 and CDR2 are MNHEY and SMNVEV (reference sequence). The J segment lost 7 bases and the V segment lost 5 bases, leaving 16 bases of the junction unmatched.

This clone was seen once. The CDR3 loop is CASSLGPSPSYNEQFF. The CDR3 bases are TGTGCCAGCAGCTTAGGCCCATCCCCGTCCTACAATGAGCAGTTCTTC. The chain has TRBV7-3 and TRBJ2-1; D not certain. This CDR3 contains 16 residues. CDR1 and CDR2 from the germline V gene are SGHTA and FQGTGA. V was cut by 2 bases and J by 1 base, with 12 bases left in between.

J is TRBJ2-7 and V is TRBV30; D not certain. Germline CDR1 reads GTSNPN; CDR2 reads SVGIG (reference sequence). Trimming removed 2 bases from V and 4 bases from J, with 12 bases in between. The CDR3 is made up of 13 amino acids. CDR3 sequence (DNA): TGTGCCTGGAGTTCAAACGCCCGATACGAGCAGTACTTC. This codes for CAWSSNARYEQYF.

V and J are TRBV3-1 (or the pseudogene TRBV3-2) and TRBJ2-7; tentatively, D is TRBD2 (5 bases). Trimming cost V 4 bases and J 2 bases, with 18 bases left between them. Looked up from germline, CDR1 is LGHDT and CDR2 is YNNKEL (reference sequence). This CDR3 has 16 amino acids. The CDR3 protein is CASSLTGVAKTYEQYF. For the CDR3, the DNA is TGTGCCAGCAGCCTAACCGGGGTAGCTAAGACCTACGAGCAGTACTTC.

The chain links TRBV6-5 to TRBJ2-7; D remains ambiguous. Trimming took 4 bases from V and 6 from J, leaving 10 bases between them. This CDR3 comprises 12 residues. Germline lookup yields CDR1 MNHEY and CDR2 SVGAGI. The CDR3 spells CASSSTHGEQYF. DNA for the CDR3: TGTGCCAGCAGTTCCACACACGGCGAGCAGTACTTC.

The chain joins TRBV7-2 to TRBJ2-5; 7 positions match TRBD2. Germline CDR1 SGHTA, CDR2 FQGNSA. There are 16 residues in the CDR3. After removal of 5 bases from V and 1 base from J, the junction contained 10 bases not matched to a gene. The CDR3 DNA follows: TGTGCCAGCAGCCCGCGACTCAGCGGGGTCCAAGAGACCCAGTACTTC. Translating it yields CASSPRLSGVQETQYF.

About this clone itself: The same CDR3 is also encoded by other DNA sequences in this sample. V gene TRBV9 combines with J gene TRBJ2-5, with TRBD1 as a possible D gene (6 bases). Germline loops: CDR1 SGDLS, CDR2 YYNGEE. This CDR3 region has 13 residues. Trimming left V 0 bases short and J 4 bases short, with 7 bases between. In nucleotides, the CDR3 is TGTGCCAGCAGCGTAGTACAGGGAGAGACCCAGTACTTC. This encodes CASSVVQGETQYF. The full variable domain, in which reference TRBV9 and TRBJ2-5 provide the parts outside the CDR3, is DSGVTQTPKHLITATGQRVTLRCSPRSGDLSVYWYQQSLDQGLQFLIQYYNGEERAKGNILERFSAQQFPDLHSELNLSSLELGDSALYFCASSVVQGETQYFGPGTRLLVL.

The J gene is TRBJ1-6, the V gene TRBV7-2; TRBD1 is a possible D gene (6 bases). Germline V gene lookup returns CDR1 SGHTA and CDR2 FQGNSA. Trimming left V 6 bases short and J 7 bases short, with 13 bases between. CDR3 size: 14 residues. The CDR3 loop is CASRPGHQNSPLHF. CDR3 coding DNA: TGTGCCAGCAGGCCGGGACACCAAAATTCACCCCTCCACTTT.

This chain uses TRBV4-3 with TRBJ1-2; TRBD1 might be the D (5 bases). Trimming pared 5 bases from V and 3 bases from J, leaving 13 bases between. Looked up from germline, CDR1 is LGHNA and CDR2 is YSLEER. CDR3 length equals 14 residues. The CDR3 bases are TGCGCCAGCAGCGGTCAGGCGGGGGACTATGGCTACACCTTC. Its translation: CASSGQAGDYGYTF.

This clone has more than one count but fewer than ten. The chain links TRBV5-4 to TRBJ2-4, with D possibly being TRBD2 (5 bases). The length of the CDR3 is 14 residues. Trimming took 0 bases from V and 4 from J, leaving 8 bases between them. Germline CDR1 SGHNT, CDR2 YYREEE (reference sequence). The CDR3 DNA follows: TGTGCCAGCAGCTTGGCCAGCGGTAAAAACATTCAGTACTTC. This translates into CASSLASGKNIQYF.

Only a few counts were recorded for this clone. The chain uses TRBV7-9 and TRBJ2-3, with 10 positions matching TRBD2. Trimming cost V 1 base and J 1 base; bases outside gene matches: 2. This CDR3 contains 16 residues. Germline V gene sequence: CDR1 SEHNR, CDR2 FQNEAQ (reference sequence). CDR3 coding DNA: TGTGCCAGCAGCTTAGGGGGGACTAGCGGCACAGATACGCAGTATTTT. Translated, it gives CASSLGGTSGTDTQYF.

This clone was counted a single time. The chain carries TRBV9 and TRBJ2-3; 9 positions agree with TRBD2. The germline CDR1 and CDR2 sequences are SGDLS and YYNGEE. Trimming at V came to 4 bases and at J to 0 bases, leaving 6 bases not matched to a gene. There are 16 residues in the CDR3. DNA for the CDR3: TGTGCCAGCAGCCTCCGGGCGGGAGGGAGCACAGATACGCAGTATTTT. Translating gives CASSLRAGGSTDTQYF. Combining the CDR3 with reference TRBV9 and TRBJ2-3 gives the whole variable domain DSGVTQTPKHLITATGQRVTLRCSPRSGDLSVYWYQQSLDQGLQFLIQYYNGEERAKGNILERFSAQQFPDLHSELNLSSLELGDSALYFCASSLRAGGSTDTQYFGPGTRLTVL.

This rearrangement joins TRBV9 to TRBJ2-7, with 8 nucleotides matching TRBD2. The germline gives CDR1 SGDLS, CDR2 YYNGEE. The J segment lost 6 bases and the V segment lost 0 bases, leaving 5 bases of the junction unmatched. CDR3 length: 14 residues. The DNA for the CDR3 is TGTGCCAGCAGCGTAGTCGGGGGGGCCGGCGAGCAGTACTTC. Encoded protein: CASSVVGGAGEQYF.

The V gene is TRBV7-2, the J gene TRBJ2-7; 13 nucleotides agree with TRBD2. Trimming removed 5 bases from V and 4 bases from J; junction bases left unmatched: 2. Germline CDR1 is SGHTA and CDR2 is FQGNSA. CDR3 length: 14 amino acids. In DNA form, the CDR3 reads TGTGCCAGCAGCCGGACTAGCGGGGGTTACGAGCAGTACTTC. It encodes CASSRTSGGYEQYF.